In this sample, the clone carrying this T cell receptor beta chain turned up a few times. Its matching antigen is unknown. Running of the v3.0 immunoSEQ assay took place at survey level. Sequencing used immunoSEQ multiplex PCR; TCRdb keeps in-frame clones, though not all of them. In the table there are about 20,000 clones, approximately 80% of which are singletons. This specimen belongs to a study of long-term antiretroviral therapy in people with HIV. Each HIV-infected participant was given treatment in the United States. General study findings and limits: Control repertoires displayed wider CDR3 length ranges than the HIV repertoires. In samples taken after ART, diversity increased but remained below transplant donor control levels. Dominant in the repertoire at all time points were clones expanded before ART.

There are 14 residues in the CDR3. Per the germline V gene, CDR1 is SEHNR and CDR2 is FQNEAQ (reference sequence). Trimming took 1 base from V and 5 from J; bases not matched to a gene: 4. The chain couples TRBV7-9 to TRBJ1-1, with 7 bases lining up with TRBD1. The sample was unsorted PBMCs, taken 0.6 years after starting antiretroviral therapy. This receptor was identified in a woman younger than 30 with HIV. DNA of the CDR3: TGTGCCAGCAGCTTAGGACAGGGAGTAACTGAAGCTTTCTTT. It specifies CASSLGQGVTEAFF.